This T cell receptor beta chain stems from a study of early stage breast cancer tumors. This CDR3 comprises 13 residues. Trimming shortened V by 4 bases and J by 0 bases, and 6 bases separated the two germline ends. Germline-derived CDR1 and CDR2 are SGHTA and FQGTGA. TCRdb's copy holds only in-frame clones and misses some; the assay was immunoSEQ multiplex PCR. The sample holds approximately 75,000 clones, 75% to 90% seen once. The sample was blood. This TCR derives from a person aged 40 to 49 with breast cancer. The V gene is TRBV7-3, the J gene TRBJ1-1; D unclear. The DNA for the CDR3 is TGTGCCAGCAGCTCCCAGATGAACACTGAAGCTTTCTTT. It translates to CASSSQMNTEAFF.